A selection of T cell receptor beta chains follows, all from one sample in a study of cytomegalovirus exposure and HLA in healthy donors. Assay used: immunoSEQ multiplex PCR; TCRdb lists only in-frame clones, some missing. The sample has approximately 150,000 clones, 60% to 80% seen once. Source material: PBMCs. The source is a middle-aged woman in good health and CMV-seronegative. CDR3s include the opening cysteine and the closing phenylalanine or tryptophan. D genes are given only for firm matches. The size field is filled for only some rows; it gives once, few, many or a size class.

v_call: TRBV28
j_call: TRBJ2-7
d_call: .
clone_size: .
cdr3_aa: CASSPPEGYEQYF
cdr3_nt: TGTGCCAGCAGTCCCCCCGAGGGCTACGAGCAGTACTTC

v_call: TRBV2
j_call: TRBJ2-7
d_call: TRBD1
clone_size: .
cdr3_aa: CASRHRDRTYEQYF
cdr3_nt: TGTGCCAGCAGACACCGGGACAGAACCTACGAGCAGTACTTC

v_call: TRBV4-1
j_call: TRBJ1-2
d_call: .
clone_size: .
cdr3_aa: CASSQPSRGSNYGYTF
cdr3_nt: TGCGCCAGCAGCCAACCCAGTCGGGGATCTAACTATGGCTACACCTTC

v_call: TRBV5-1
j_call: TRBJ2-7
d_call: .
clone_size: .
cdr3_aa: CASSAGTREQYF
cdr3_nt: TGCGCCAGCAGTGCGGGGACGCGGGAGCAGTACTTC

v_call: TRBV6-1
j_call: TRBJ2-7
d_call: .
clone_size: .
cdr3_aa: CASSEQTQQLYEQYF
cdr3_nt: TGTGCCAGCAGTGAGCAGACTCAACAACTTTACGAGCAGTACTTC

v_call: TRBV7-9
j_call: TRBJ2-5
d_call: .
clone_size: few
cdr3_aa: CASSLAVSGPVTQYF
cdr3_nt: TGTGCCAGCAGCTTAGCGGTTTCTGGCCCCGTGACCCAGTACTTC

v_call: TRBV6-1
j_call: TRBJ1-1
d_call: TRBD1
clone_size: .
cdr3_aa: CASSSRTGVTEAFF
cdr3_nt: TGTGCCAGCAGTTCAAGAACAGGGGTCACTGAAGCTTTCTTT

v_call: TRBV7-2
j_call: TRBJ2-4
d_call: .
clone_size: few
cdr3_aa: CASSSPRRQGRGNIQYF
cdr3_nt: TGTGCCAGCAGCTCTCCGAGGAGGCAGGGGCGGGGGAACATTCAGTACTTC

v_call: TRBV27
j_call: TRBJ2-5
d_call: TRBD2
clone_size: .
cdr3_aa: CASGTSGLETQYF
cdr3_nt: TGTGCCAGCGGGACTAGCGGCCTGGAGACCCAGTACTTC

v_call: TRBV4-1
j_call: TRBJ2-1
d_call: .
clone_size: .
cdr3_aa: CASSQSQEAASYNEQFF
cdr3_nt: TGCGCCAGCAGCCAATCCCAAGAGGCCGCATCCTACAATGAGCAGTTCTTC

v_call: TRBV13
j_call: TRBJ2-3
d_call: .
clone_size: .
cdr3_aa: CASSPPTDTQYF
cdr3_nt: TGTGCCAGCAGCCCCCCTACAGATACGCAGTATTTT

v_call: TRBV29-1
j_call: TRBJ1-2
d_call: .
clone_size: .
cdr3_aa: CSVETVWGGYTF
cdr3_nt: TGCAGCGTTGAAACAGTGTGGGGCGGCTACACCTTC

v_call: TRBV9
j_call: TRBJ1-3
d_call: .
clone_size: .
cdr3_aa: CASSVTTNTIYF
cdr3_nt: TGTGCCAGCAGCGTAACTACTAACACCATATATTTT

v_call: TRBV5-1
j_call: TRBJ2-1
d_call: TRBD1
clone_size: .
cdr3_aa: CASSWTGPNEQFF
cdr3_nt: TGCGCCAGCAGTTGGACAGGGCCGAATGAGCAGTTCTTC

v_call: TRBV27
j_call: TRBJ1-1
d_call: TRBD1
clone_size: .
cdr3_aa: CASSPGTGVTEAFF
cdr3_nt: TGTGCCAGCAGTCCGGGGACAGGGGTTACTGAAGCTTTCTTT

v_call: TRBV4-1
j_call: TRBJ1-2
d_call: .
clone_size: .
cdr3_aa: CASSQDHTNYGYTF
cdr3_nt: TGCGCCAGCAGCCAAGACCACACTAACTATGGCTACACCTTC

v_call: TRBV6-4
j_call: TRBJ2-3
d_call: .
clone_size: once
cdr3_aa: CASSRRGGEDTQYF
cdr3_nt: TGTGCCAGCAGTAGAAGAGGTGGCGAAGATACGCAGTATTTT

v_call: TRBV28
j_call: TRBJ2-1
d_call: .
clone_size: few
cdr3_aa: CASLSRESSYNEQFF
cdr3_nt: TGTGCCAGCCTCTCCCGGGAGAGCTCCTACAATGAGCAGTTCTTC

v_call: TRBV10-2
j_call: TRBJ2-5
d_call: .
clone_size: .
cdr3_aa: CASREHYQETQYF
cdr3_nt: TGCGCCAGCAGGGAGCACTACCAAGAGACCCAGTACTTC

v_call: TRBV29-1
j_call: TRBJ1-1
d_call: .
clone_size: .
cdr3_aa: CSVELAGKNTEAFF
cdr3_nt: TGCAGCGTTGAGCTGGCGGGGAAGAACACTGAAGCTTTCTTT